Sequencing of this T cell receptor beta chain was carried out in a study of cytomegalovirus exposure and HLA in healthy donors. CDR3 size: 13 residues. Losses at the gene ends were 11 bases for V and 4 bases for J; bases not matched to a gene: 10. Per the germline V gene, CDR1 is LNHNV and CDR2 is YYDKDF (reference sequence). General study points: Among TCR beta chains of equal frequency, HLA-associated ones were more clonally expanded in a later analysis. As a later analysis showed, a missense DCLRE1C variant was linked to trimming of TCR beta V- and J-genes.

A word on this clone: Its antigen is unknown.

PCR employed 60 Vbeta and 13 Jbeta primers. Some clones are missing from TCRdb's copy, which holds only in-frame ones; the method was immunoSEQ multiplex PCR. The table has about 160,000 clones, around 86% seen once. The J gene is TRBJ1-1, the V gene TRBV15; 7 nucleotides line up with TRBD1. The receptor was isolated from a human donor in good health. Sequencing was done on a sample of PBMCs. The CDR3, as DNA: TGTGCCGCTAGAGCGACAGGGTTCACTGAAGCTTTCTTT. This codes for CAARATGFTEAFF. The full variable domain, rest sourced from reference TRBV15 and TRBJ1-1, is DAMVIQNPRYQVTQFGKPVTLSCSQTLNHNVMYWYQQKSSQAPKLLFHYYDKDFNNEADTPDNFQSRRPNTSFCFLDIRSPGLGDTAMYLCAARATGFTEAFFGQGTRLTVV.